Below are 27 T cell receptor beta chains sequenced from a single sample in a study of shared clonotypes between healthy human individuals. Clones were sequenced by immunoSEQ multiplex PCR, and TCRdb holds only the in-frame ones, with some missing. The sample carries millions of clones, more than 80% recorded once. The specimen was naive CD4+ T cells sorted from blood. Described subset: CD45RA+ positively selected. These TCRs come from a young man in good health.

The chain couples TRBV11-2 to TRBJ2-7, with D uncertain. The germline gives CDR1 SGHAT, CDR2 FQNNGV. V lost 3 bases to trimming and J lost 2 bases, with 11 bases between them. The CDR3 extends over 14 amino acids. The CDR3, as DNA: TGTGCCAGCAGCTTCACAGCGCCAACCTACGAGCAGTACTTC. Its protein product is CASSFTAPTYEQYF. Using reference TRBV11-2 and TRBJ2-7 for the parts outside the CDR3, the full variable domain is EAGVAQSPRYKIIEKRQSVAFWCNPISGHATLYWYQQILGQGPKLLIQFQNNGVVDDSQLPKDRFSAERLKGVDSTLKIQPAKLEDSAVYLCASSFTAPTYEQYFGPGTRLTVT.

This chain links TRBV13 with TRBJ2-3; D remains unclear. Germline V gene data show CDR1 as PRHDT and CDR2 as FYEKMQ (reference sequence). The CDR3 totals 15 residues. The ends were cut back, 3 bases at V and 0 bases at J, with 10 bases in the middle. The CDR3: CASSLNLQSTDTQYF. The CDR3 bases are TGTGCCAGCAGCTTGAACTTACAAAGCACAGATACGCAGTATTTT.

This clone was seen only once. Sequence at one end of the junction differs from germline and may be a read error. The CDR3 DNA follows: TGTGCTAGCAGCTTATCCCGTCAGGGGTCCTACGAGCAGTACTTC. Translating it yields CASSLSRQGSYEQYF. The chain links TRBV7-7 to TRBJ2-7; possibly TRBD1 for D (6 bases). Germline lookup yields CDR1 SSHAT and CDR2 FNYEAQ (reference sequence). The CDR3 covers 15 residues.

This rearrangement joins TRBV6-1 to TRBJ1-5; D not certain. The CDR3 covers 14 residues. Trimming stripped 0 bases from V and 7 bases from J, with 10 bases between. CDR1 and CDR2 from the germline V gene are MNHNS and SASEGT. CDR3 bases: TGTGCCAGCAGTGAAGCGCGGGTGAGACAGCCCCAGCATTTT. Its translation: CASSEARVRQPQHF.

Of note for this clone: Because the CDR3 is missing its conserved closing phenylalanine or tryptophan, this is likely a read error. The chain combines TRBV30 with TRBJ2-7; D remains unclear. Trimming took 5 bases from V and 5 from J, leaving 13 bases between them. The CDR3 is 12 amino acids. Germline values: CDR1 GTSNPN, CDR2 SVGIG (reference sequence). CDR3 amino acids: CAWGKGFHEQYS. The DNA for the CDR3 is TGTGCCTGGGGGAAGGGTTTCCACGAGCAGTACTCC.

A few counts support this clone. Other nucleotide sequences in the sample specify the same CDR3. This CDR3 reads CASSPGRDQPQHF. In DNA, the CDR3 is TGTGCCAGCTCACCAGGAAGGGACCAGCCCCAGCATTTT. The chain has TRBV18 and TRBJ1-5; D is perhaps TRBD1 (5 bases). Trimming shortened V by 2 bases and J by 7 bases, and 9 bases separated the two germline ends. CDR3 length: 13 residues. The germline gives CDR1 KGHSH, CDR2 LQKENI.

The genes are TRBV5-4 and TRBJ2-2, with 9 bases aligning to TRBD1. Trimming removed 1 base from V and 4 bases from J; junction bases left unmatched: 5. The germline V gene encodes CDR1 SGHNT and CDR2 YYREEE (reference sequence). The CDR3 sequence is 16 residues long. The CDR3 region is CASSLPGQGITGELFF. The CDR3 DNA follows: TGTGCCAGCAGCTTGCCGGGACAGGGAATCACCGGGGAGCTGTTTTTT.

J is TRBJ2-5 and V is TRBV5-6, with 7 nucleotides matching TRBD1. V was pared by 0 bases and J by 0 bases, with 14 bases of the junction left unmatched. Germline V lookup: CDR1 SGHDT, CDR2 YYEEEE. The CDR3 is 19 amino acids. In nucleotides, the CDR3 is TGTGCCAGCAGCTTGGTAAGGGGGCCCTTCACAGGGGACCAAGAGACCCAGTACTTC. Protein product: CASSLVRGPFTGDQETQYF.

Here the CDR3 DNA reads TGCGCCAGCAGAGACGGGGGGGCCTACGAGCAGTACTTC. The encoded protein is CASRDGGAYEQYF. V gene TRBV4-1 combines with J gene TRBJ2-7; 8 positions agree with TRBD2. V lost 6 bases, J lost 2 bases, and 3 bases stayed unmatched. CDR1 is MGHRA, CDR2 YSYEKL, per germline. There are 13 residues in the CDR3.

The CDR3 here is CASSEEGRGNTIYF. The DNA of the CDR3 is TGTGCCAGCAGCGAGGAGGGAAGGGGTAACACCATATATTTT. The J gene is TRBJ1-3, the V gene TRBV9; maybe TRBD1 (5 bases). CDR3 length: 14 amino acids. Trimming pared 3 bases from V and 7 bases from J, leaving 14 bases between. Germline CDR1 reads SGDLS; CDR2 reads YYNGEE.

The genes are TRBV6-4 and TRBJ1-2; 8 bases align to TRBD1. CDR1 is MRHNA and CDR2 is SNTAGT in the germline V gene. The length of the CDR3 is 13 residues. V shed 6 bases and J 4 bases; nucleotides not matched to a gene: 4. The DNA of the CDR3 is TGTGCCAGCAGCCCAGGGGGCGCCTATGGCTACACCTTC. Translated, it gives CASSPGGAYGYTF.

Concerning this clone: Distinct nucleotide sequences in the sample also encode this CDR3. The CDR3 nucleotides are TGTGCCAGCAGCCCGAGAGGACAGGGGGGGCAGCCCCAGCATTTT. Residues: CASSPRGQGGQPQHF. The V call is TRBV7-2, the J call TRBJ1-5; 10 positions match TRBD1. Germline trimming cut 5 bases from V and 7 bases from J; bases unmatched to any gene: 8. Germline values: CDR1 SGHTA, CDR2 FQGNSA. The CDR3 is 15 amino acids. Drawing the rest from reference TRBV7-2 and TRBJ1-5, the complete variable domain is GAGVSQSPSNKVTEKGKDVELRCDPISGHTALYWYRQSLGQGLEFLIYFQGNSAPDKSGLPSDRFSAERTGGSVSTLTIQRTQQEDSAVYLCASSPRGQGGQPQHFGDGTRLSIL.

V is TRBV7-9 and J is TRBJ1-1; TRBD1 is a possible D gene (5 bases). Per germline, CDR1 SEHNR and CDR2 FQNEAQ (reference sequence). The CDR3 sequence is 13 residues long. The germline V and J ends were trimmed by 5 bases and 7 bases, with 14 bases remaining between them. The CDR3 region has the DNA TGTGCCAGCAGCCCCGCCGGGCAGGGTGAAGCTTTCTTT. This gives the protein CASSPAGQGEAFF.

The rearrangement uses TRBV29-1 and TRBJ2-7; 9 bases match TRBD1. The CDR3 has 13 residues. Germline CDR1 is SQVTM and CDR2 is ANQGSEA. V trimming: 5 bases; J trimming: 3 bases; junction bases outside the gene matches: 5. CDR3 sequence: CSVRWTGDYEQYF. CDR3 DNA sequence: TGCAGCGTTAGGTGGACAGGGGACTACGAGCAGTACTTC.

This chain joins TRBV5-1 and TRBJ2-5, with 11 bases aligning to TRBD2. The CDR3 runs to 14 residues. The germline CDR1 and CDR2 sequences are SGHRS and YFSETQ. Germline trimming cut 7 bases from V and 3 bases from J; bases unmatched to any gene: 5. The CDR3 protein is CASRLAGREETQYF. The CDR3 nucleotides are TGCGCCAGCCGACTAGCGGGAAGGGAAGAGACCCAGTACTTC.

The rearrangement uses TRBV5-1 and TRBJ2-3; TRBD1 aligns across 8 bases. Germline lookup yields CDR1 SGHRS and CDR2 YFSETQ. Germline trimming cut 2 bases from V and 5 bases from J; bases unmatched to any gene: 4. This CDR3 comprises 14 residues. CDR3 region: CASSFGQGIDTQYF. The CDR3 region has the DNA TGCGCCAGCAGCTTCGGACAGGGCATAGATACGCAGTATTTT.

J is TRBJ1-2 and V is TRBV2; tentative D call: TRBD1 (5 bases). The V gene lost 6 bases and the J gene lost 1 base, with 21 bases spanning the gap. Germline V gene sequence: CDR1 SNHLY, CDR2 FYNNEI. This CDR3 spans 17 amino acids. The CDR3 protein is CASSELSGLNLNYGYTF. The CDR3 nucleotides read TGTGCCAGCAGCGAATTGTCGGGGCTGAACCTTAACTATGGCTACACCTTC.

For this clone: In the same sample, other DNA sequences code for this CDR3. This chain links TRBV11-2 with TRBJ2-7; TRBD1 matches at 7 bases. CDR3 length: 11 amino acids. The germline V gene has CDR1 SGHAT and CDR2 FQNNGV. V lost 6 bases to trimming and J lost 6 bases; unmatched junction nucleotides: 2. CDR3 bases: TGTGCCAGCAGACGACAGGGCGAGCAGTACTTC. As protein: CASRRQGEQYF. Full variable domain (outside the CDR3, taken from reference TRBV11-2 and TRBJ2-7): EAGVAQSPRYKIIEKRQSVAFWCNPISGHATLYWYQQILGQGPKLLIQFQNNGVVDDSQLPKDRFSAERLKGVDSTLKIQPAKLEDSAVYLCASRRQGEQYFGPGTRLTVT.

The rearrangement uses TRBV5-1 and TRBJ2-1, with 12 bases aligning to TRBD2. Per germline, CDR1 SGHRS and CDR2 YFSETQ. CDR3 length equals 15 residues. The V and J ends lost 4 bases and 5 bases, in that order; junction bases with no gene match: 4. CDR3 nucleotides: TGCGCCAGCAGCAAAGGACTAGCGGGACACAATGAGCAGTTCTTC. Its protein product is CASSKGLAGHNEQFF.

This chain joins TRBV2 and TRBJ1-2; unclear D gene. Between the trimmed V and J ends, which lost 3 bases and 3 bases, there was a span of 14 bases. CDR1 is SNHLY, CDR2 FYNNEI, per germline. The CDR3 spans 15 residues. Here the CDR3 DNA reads TGTGCCAGCAGTGAGACGGGCCCGGCTGACTATGGCTACACCTTC. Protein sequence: CASSETGPADYGYTF.

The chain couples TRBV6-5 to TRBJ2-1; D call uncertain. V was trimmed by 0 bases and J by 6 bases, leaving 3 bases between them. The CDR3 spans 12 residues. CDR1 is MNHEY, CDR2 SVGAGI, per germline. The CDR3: CASSYSINEQFF. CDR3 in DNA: TGTGCCAGCAGTTACTCGATCAATGAGCAGTTCTTC.

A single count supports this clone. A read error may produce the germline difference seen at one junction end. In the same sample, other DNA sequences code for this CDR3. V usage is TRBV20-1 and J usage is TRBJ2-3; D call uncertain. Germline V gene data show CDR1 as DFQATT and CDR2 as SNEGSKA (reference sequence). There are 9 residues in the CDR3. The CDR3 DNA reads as TGCAGTGCTGGAGATACGCAGTATTTT. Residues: CSAGDTQYF.

The CDR3 DNA follows: TGTGCCAGCAGCGGCCCTAGCCTCAACTCCTACGAGCAGTACTTC. This translates into CASSGPSLNSYEQYF. This chain links TRBV5-5 with TRBJ2-7; D is perhaps TRBD2 (5 bases). The CDR3 has 15 amino acids. Trimming took 4 bases from V and 0 from J, leaving 14 bases between them. Germline V lookup: CDR1 SGHKS, CDR2 YYEKEE (reference sequence). Together with reference TRBV5-5 and TRBJ2-7, the CDR3 gives the full variable domain: DAGVTQSPTHLIKTRGQQVTLRCSPISGHKSVSWYQQVLGQGPQFIFQYYEKEERGRGNFPDRFSARQFPNYSSELNVNALLLGDSALYLCASSGPSLNSYEQYFGPGTRLTVT.

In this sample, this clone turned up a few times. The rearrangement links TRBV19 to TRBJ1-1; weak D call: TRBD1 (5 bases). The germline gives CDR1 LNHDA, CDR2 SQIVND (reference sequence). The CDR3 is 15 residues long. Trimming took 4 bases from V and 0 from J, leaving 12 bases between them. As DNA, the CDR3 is TGTGCCAGTAGTAGGTCCGGGACCGTGAACACTGAAGCTTTCTTT. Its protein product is CASSRSGTVNTEAFF.

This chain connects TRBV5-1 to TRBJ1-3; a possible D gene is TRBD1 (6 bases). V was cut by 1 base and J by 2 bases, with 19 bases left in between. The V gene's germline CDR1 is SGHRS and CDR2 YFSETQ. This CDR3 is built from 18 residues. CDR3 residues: CASSLQPPTGGAGNTIYF. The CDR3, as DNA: TGCGCCAGCAGCTTGCAGCCCCCGACAGGAGGCGCTGGAAACACCATATATTTT.

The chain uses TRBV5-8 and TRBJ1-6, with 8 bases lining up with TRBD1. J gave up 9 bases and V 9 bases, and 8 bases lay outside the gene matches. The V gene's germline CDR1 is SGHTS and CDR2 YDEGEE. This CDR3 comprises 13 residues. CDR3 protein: CANRTGRASPLHF. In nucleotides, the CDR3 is TGTGCCAATAGGACAGGGAGAGCTTCACCCCTCCACTTT.

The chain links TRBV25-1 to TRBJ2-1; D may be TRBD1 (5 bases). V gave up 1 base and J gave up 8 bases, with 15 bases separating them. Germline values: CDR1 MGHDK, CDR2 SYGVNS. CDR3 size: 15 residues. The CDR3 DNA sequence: TGTGCCAGCAGTGAATTTCGACGGACATCCGATGAGCAGTTCTTC. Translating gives CASSEFRRTSDEQFF. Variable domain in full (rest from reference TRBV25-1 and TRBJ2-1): EADIYQTPRYLVIGTGKKITLECSQTMGHDKMYWYQQDPGMELHLIHYSYGVNSTEKGDLSSESTVSRIRTEHFPLTLESARPSHTSQYLCASSEFRRTSDEQFFGPGTRLTVL.